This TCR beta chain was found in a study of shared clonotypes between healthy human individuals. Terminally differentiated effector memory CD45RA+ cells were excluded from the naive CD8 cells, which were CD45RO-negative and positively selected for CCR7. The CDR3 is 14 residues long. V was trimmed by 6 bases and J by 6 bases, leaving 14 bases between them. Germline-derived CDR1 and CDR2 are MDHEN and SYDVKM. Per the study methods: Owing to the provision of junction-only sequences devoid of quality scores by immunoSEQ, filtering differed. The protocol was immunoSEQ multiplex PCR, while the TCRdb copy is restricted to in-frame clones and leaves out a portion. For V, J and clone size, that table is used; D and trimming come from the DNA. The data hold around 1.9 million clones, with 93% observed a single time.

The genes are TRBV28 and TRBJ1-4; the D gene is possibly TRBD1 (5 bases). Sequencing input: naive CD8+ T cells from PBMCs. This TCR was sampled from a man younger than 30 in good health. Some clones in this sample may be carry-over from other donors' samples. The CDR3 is CASSPTGGDEKLFF. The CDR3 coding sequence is TGTGCCAGCAGCCCTACAGGCGGGGATGAAAAACTGTTTTTT. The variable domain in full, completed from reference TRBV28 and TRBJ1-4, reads DVKVTQSSRYLVKRTGEKVFLECVQDMDHENMFWYRQDPGLGLRLIYFSYDVKMKEKGDIPEGYSVSREKKERFSLILESASTNQTSMYLCASSPTGGDEKLFFGSGTQLSVL.